A single sample is the source of the 18 T cell receptor beta chains below, sequenced in a study of PD-L1 blockade in urothelial cancer. Time point noted: peripheral blood 6 weeks after treatment start. Method: immunoSEQ multiplex PCR; TCRdb's copy keeps in-frame clones and lacks some. The sample includes about 110,000 clones, approximately 89% of them seen just once. Sequenced here: PBMCs, sampled around atezolizumab (anti-PD-L1) treatment. Every receptor here comes from a man aged 60-69 years with urothelial cancer.

The V and J genes are TRBV29-1 and TRBJ1-2, with a weak D call TRBD1 (5 bases). This CDR3 region has 16 residues. The V end was cut by 4 bases, the J end by 8 bases, with 26 bases between. Germline lookup yields CDR1 SQVTM and CDR2 ANQGSEA. The CDR3 coding sequence is TGCAGCGTTGGCTTAGGAGGGCAGGGAGGCCTCTCCGGCTACACCTTC. This gives the protein CSVGLGGQGGLSGYTF. Looking up the rest from reference TRBV29-1 and TRBJ1-2 gives the full variable domain: SAVISQKPSRDICQRGTSLTIQCQVDSQVTMMFWYRQQPGQSLTLIATANQGSEATYESGFVIDKFPISRPNLTFSTLTVSNMSPEDSSIYLCSVGLGGQGGLSGYTFGSGTRLTVV.

The chain links TRBV5-8 to TRBJ1-2; unclear D gene. V was shortened by 0 bases and J by 3 bases, with 9 bases between the two germline ends. Germline V gives CDR1 SGHTS, CDR2 YDEGEE. The CDR3 is made up of 14 amino acids. DNA for the CDR3: TGTGCCAGCAGCTTGGGCCAGGAGGACTATGGCTACACCTTC. This encodes CASSLGQEDYGYTF.

The chain combines TRBV9 with TRBJ2-2; 7 bases agree with TRBD2. V gave up 5 bases and J gave up 6 bases; unmatched junction bases: 7. The germline gives CDR1 SGDLS, CDR2 YYNGEE. CDR3 length: 14 residues. CDR3 DNA: TGTGCCAGCAGTACACTAGCGAGGGCCGGGGAGCTGTTTTTT. This gives the protein CASSTLARAGELFF. Complete variable domain (other parts from reference TRBV9 and TRBJ2-2): DSGVTQTPKHLITATGQRVTLRCSPRSGDLSVYWYQQSLDQGLQFLIQYYNGEERAKGNILERFSAQQFPDLHSELNLSSLELGDSALYFCASSTLARAGELFFGEGSRLTVL.

The V and J genes are TRBV7-9 and TRBJ1-1; TRBD1 is a possible D gene (6 bases). V shed 6 bases and J shed 1 base, with 9 bases lying between them. The CDR3 is 13 amino acids. Germline V lookup: CDR1 SEHNR, CDR2 FQNEAQ (reference sequence). CDR3 nucleotides: TGTGCCAGCAGGGAACAGGGGAACACTGAAGCTTTCTTT. As protein: CASREQGNTEAFF.

The chain joins TRBV7-2 to TRBJ2-5; possible D gene TRBD2, 5 bases. CDR3 length: 14 residues. Trimming took off 2 bases at V and 5 bases at J, with 12 bases between the two ends. CDR1 and CDR2 from the germline V gene are SGHTA and FQGNSA. DNA of the CDR3: TGTGCCAGCAGCTTACCCATGTCGGGGGAGACCCAGTACTTC. This encodes CASSLPMSGETQYF.

This rearrangement joins TRBV9 to TRBJ2-5; TRBD2 matches at 15 bases. This CDR3 has 17 residues. J gave up 4 bases and V 3 bases, and 7 bases lay outside the gene matches. Germline CDR1 reads SGDLS; CDR2 reads YYNGEE. The CDR3 is CASSAGLAGGRVETQYF. CDR3 nucleotides: TGTGCCAGCAGCGCCGGACTAGCGGGGGGGCGGGTAGAGACCCAGTACTTC.

This clone was observed once. The chain employs TRBV19 and TRBJ2-7; D not resolved. Germline CDR1 LNHDA, CDR2 SQIVND (reference sequence). Trimming took 3 bases from V and 0 from J, leaving 18 bases between them. The CDR3 extends over 17 amino acids. Here the CDR3 reads CASSMSNLWQASYEQYF. The CDR3 DNA reads as TGTGCCAGTAGTATGTCCAACCTATGGCAGGCCTCCTACGAGCAGTACTTC.

The V and J genes are TRBV18 and TRBJ2-5; D gene uncertain. With 2 bases removed from V and 1 base from J, the gap between germline ends came to 5 bases. The germline gives CDR1 KGHSH, CDR2 LQKENI. The CDR3 length is 13 residues. This chain's CDR3 is CASSPNSQETQYF. CDR3 coding DNA: TGTGCCAGCTCACCAAACAGCCAAGAGACCCAGTACTTC.

This sequence joins TRBV5-6 and TRBJ2-3; 13 bases line up with TRBD2. Trimming cost V 4 bases and J 1 base; bases outside gene matches: 3. The germline V gene has CDR1 SGHDT and CDR2 YYEEEE. This CDR3 contains 16 residues. CDR3 nucleotide sequence: TGTGCCAGCAGCCGCGGACTAGCGGGGGGCACAGATACGCAGTATTTT. Translating gives CASSRGLAGGTDTQYF.

The chain employs TRBV27 and TRBJ2-2; D unresolved. Trimming removed 2 bases at V and 1 base at J, with 5 bases between. The CDR3 is 14 amino acids. CDR1 is MNHEY and CDR2 is SMNVEV in the germline V gene (reference sequence). The DNA for the CDR3 is TGTGCCAGCAGTTTAGTCCAGAACACCGGGGAGCTGTTTTTT. As protein: CASSLVQNTGELFF.

The rearrangement uses TRBV30 and TRBJ2-3; 11 bases match TRBD2. The CDR3 has 15 residues. The V segment lost 3 bases and the J segment 3 bases; nucleotides outside the gene matches: 5. Germline lookup yields CDR1 GTSNPN and CDR2 SVGIG (reference sequence). The DNA of the CDR3 is TGTGCCTGGAGACAAACTAGCGGGAGTACAGATACGCAGTATTTT. This codes for CAWRQTSGSTDTQYF.

V and J are TRBV6-5 and TRBJ2-7, with TRBD2 identical over 7 bases. The J segment lost 2 bases and the V segment lost 8 bases, leaving 0 bases of the junction unmatched. Germline CDR1 is MNHEY and CDR2 is SVGAGI. The CDR3 is 11 residues long. The CDR3 reads CASGRAYEQYF. CDR3 coding DNA: TGTGCCAGCGGGAGGGCCTACGAGCAGTACTTC.

CDR3 coding DNA: TGTGCCAGTAGTATCGGGACAGCCTACTCCTACGAGCAGTACTTC. It yields the protein CASSIGTAYSYEQYF. V and J are TRBV19 and TRBJ2-7; 7 bases are shared with TRBD1. Trimming at V came to 3 bases and at J to 0 bases, leaving 5 bases not matched to a gene. Germline CDR1 is LNHDA and CDR2 is SQIVND (reference sequence). The CDR3 extends over 15 amino acids. Together with reference TRBV19 and TRBJ2-7, the CDR3 gives the full variable domain: DGGITQSPKYLFRKEGQNVTLSCEQNLNHDAMYWYRQDPGQGLRLIYYSQIVNDFQKGDIAEGYSVSREKKESFPLTVTSAQKNPTAFYLCASSIGTAYSYEQYFGPGTRLTVT.

The chain employs TRBV30 and TRBJ1-2, with 7 nucleotides matching TRBD1. V lost 4 bases, J lost 4 bases, and 9 bases stayed unmatched. The CDR3 contains 14 residues. Germline V gene sequence: CDR1 GTSNPN, CDR2 SVGIG (reference sequence). CDR3 bases: TGTGCCTGGACTCCAGCCTACAGGGGCTATGGCTACACCTTC. This gives the protein CAWTPAYRGYGYTF.

The chain links TRBV5-1 to TRBJ2-2; 10 bases fit TRBD1. Germline V gives CDR1 SGHRS, CDR2 YFSETQ. The trim removed 5 bases at V and 5 bases at J, leaving 6 bases unmatched. This CDR3 region has 15 residues. CDR3 in amino acids: CASRVTGGRTGELFF. The CDR3 coding sequence is TGCGCCAGCAGAGTGACAGGGGGCCGGACCGGGGAGCTGTTTTTT.

V and J are TRBV5-4 and TRBJ2-7; 7 bases are shared with TRBD2. The CDR3 is 18 amino acids. Germline CDR1 and CDR2: SGHNT and YYREEE (reference sequence). V gave up 4 bases and J gave up 4 bases; unmatched junction bases: 20. CDR3 sequence reads: CASSKHPAAGYPTYEQYF. CDR3 sequence (DNA): TGTGCCAGCAGCAAGCACCCAGCAGCGGGGTACCCAACTTACGAGCAGTACTTC.

This sequence joins TRBV5-6 and TRBJ1-2; 7 nucleotides line up with TRBD1. The CDR3 runs to 14 residues. V lost 2 bases and J lost 8; bases outside the gene matches: 9. CDR1 is SGHDT, CDR2 YYEEEE, per germline. CDR3 DNA sequence: TGTGCCAGCAGCTTTTTTTGGCAGGGGGGCGGCTACACCTTC. Amino acids: CASSFFWQGGGYTF.

The chain employs TRBV2 and TRBJ1-4; D is ambiguous. Germline V gene sequence: CDR1 SNHLY, CDR2 FYNNEI. This CDR3 has 14 residues. The V end was cut by 6 bases, the J end by 1 base, with 9 bases between. As DNA, the CDR3 is TGTGCCAGCAGCCTTTCCAGAACTAATGAAAAACTGTTTTTT. Translated, it gives CASSLSRTNEKLFF.